The present T cell receptor (beta chain) was sequenced within a study of blood T cell repertoires in COVID-19. Across the study: Italy, Spain and the United States were the sources of the convalescent and acute COVID-19 samples. Sample material is recorded as cDNA or gDNA derived from T cells, B-cell-depleted T cells, or PBMCs.

The CDR3 loop spans 19 amino acids. CDR1 SGDLS and CDR2 YYNGEE come from the germline V gene. Trimming took 3 bases from V and 2 from J; bases not matched to a gene: 15. How the authors handled the data: Amplifying reference gene primers gave estimates of nucleated cell counts. Measured with immunoSEQ multiplex PCR; TCRdb has only the in-frame clones, and not every one. That table gives V, J and clone size, and the DNA gave D and trimming. The sample holds some 160,000 clones, approximately 80% seen once. This clone has only one observation. The sample comprised peripheral blood. The TCR comes from a human donor in a cohort sampled during active COVID-19. The chain combines TRBV9 with TRBJ2-1; 9 nucleotides align to TRBD1. The CDR3 region is CASSASTGGESSAYNEQFF. The CDR3 DNA is TGTGCCAGCAGCGCCTCCACAGGGGGCGAGTCCTCCGCCTACAATGAGCAGTTCTTC. The full variable domain, with the rest looked up from reference TRBV9 and TRBJ2-1, is DSGVTQTPKHLITATGQRVTLRCSPRSGDLSVYWYQQSLDQGLQFLIQYYNGEERAKGNILERFSAQQFPDLHSELNLSSLELGDSALYFCASSASTGGESSAYNEQFFGPGTRLTVL.